The 9 T cell receptor beta chains reported below all come from one sample, sequenced in a study of T-cell memory formation after mild COVID-19. TCRdb reprocessed the 5' RACE reads via MiXCR and lists one record per CDR3 protein. The sample carries some 120,000 distinct CDR3 sequences, around 15% recorded once. The sample taken for sequencing was PBMCs or a T cell subset sorted from them (not recorded which). The receptors here all came from a man aged 18 to 29 who had mild COVID-19 (a few samples of this study predate the infection). Cell type and time point are not known.

This rearrangement joins TRBV5-1 to TRBJ2-3; 8 nucleotides agree with TRBD2. Germline V lookup: CDR1 SGHRS, CDR2 YFSETQ. V gave up 3 bases and J gave up 2 bases; unmatched junction bases: 5. The length of the CDR3 is 15 residues. CDR3 amino acids: CASSYSGAPTDTQYF. The CDR3 DNA reads as TGCGCCAGCAGCTATAGCGGGGCCCCCACAGATACGCAGTATTTT.

V usage is TRBV12-3 or TRBV12-4 and J usage is TRBJ1-1; 9 nucleotides align to TRBD1. After removal of 6 bases from V and 6 bases from J, the junction contained 5 bases not matched to a gene. The CDR3 has 13 amino acids. CDR3 sequence: CASSYRGQAEAFF. CDR3 bases: TGTGCCAGCAGCTACAGGGGGCAAGCTGAAGCTTTCTTT.

V is TRBV12-3 or TRBV12-4 and J is TRBJ2-2, with 7 bases aligning to TRBD1. V shed 5 bases and J 1 base; nucleotides not matched to a gene: 4. This CDR3 contains 15 residues. The CDR3 spells CASSPQGWNTGELFF. In nucleotides, the CDR3 is TGTGCCAGCAGTCCACAGGGGTGGAACACCGGGGAGCTGTTTTTT.

This clonotype has just a few counts. The chain has TRBV7-2 and TRBJ2-3; 12 bases map to TRBD2. Unmatched junction bases numbered 11, after V lost 7 bases and J lost 9 bases. Germline V gives CDR1 SGHTA, CDR2 FQGNSA. The CDR3 totals 15 residues. CDR3 sequence (DNA): TGTGCCAGCACCACTTACCTAGCGGGGGGGTTAACGCAGTATTTT. It codes for CASTTYLAGGLTQYF.

At least ten counts were recorded for this clonotype. The rearrangement links TRBV5-8 to TRBJ2-5; TRBD2 agrees at 13 bases. The ends lost 4 bases at V and 3 bases at J; junction bases unmatched: 3. Looked up from germline, CDR1 is SGHTS and CDR2 is YDEGEE. The CDR3 is 15 residues long. As DNA, the CDR3 is TGTGCCAGCAGCCGGGGGACTAGCGGGGAAGAGACCCAGTACTTC. Translating gives CASSRGTSGEETQYF.

Only a few counts were recorded for this clonotype. V usage is TRBV4-1 and J usage is TRBJ1-2, with no clear D. Deletions cut 0 bases from V and 0 bases from J, with 11 bases between. This CDR3 contains 16 residues. Germline assignment: CDR1 MGHRA and CDR2 YSYEKL. The CDR3 region has the DNA TGCGCCAGCAGCCAAGAGATCAGGAGTACTAACTATGGCTACACCTTC. This encodes CASSQEIRSTNYGYTF.

Many counts were recorded for this clonotype. The gene calls are TRBV5-1 and TRBJ2-5, with D maybe TRBD1 (6 bases). This CDR3 has 14 amino acids. The V gene lost 4 bases and the J gene lost 4 bases, with 14 bases spanning the gap. Germline V gene sequence: CDR1 SGHRS, CDR2 YFSETQ. The DNA of the CDR3 is TGCGCCAGCAGCCTAGGGACATGGGGAGAGACCCAGTACTTC. It translates to CASSLGTWGETQYF.

This rearrangement joins TRBV5-5 to TRBJ1-2; D uncertain. This CDR3 comprises 13 residues. Germline V gene data show CDR1 as SGHKS and CDR2 as YYEKEE (reference sequence). V lost 4 bases and J lost 6, with 13 bases in between. The CDR3 is CASSPISVDGYTF. DNA for the CDR3: TGTGCCAGCAGCCCCATCAGCGTGGATGGCTACACCTTC.

DNA for the CDR3: TGCGCCAGCAGCTCTACTAGGGCGAACACCGGGGAGCTGTTTTTT. This translates into CASSSTRANTGELFF. The V gene is TRBV5-1, the J gene TRBJ2-2; a weak D match, TRBD2 (5 bases). Germline-derived CDR1 and CDR2 are SGHRS and YFSETQ. CDR3 size: 15 residues. Between the trimmed V and J ends, which lost 3 bases and 0 bases, there was a span of 9 bases.